The present entry profiles one T cell receptor beta chain with its context. This clone was seen a single time. Its antigen specificity is not known. Per-base quality was not reported, and no clone a single base away is much larger than it. Per the germline V gene, SNHLY is the CDR1 and FYNNEI is the CDR2. V is reduced by 5 bases and J by 7 bases, leaving a spacing of 14 bases between them. The CDR3, cysteine through phenylalanine, is 13 amino acids long. The entry retains the CDR3 DNA only, 39 bases that are in frame from base 1. The sample originates from a study of control samples from healthy donors and cancer patients (dated by TCRdb to between 2020 and 2021). To prepare the library, the immunoSEQ multiplex PCR assay was applied. TCRdb stores this immuneACCESS table with in-frame sequences only. Part of the clones is absent; in the studies checked, under half of the shortfall reflects unresolved V genes, and no reason is known for the rest. For this sample there are over 75,000 clones; around 82% appear just once. The ten largest clones add up to more than 1.5% of the sample.

This TCR came from a man in his fifties or sixties in good health. Sequenced sample: blood. The sequence links TRBV2 to TRBJ2-5, with no confidently assigned D gene. The CDR3 loop reads CASSPDGEATQYF. The sequenced DNA is TGTGCCAGCAGTCCGGATGGTGAGGCGACCCAGTACTTC.